The 23 T cell receptor beta chains in this list originate from one sample, sequenced in a study of regulatory dendritic cells for organ transplantation. This table comes from immunoSEQ multiplex PCR, and its TCRdb copy is limited to in-frame clones, with some not included. The table lists around 19,000 clones, 74% of them singletons. Sample: memory CD4+ T cells from blood. Described subset: CD45RO+ memory T cells. These receptors were collected from a human donor in good health.

CDR3 coding DNA: TGCGCCAGCAGCCAAGAGAGGACAGGGGACTATGGCTACACCTTC. Residues: CASSQERTGDYGYTF. This chain connects TRBV4-3 to TRBJ1-2, with TRBD1 identical over 9 bases. The V gene's germline CDR1 is LGHNA and CDR2 YSLEER. The CDR3 is 15 residues long. V gave up 0 bases and J gave up 3 bases; unmatched junction bases: 2.

DNA of the CDR3: TGTGCCAGCAGCTTAGGAGGGAGGACCGGGGAGCTGTTTTTT. Translated: CASSLGGRTGELFF. V and J are TRBV7-2 and TRBJ2-2; D may be TRBD2 (6 bases). The germline V gene has CDR1 SGHTA and CDR2 FQGNSA. Trimming took 1 base from V and 5 from J, leaving 8 bases between them. This CDR3 has 14 residues.

This clone was detected a few times. This chain uses TRBV5-1 with TRBJ1-5; 7 bases agree with TRBD1. The germline V gene encodes CDR1 SGHRS and CDR2 YFSETQ. V dropped 4 bases and J dropped 7; count of bases not matched to a gene: 11. The CDR3 has 15 residues. CDR3 protein: CASSMDGTEAQPQHF. The CDR3 DNA reads TGCGCCAGCAGCATGGACGGGACAGAGGCCCAGCCCCAGCATTTT.

V and J are TRBV7-9 and TRBJ2-5; D might be TRBD2 (6 bases). CDR1 SEHNR and CDR2 FQNEAQ come from the germline V gene (reference sequence). The CDR3 sequence is 16 residues long. Trimming left V 0 bases short and J 5 bases short, with 16 bases between. The CDR3 is CASSLALRLEGETQYF. Here the CDR3 DNA reads TGTGCCAGCAGCTTAGCTCTTAGACTAGAGGGGGAGACCCAGTACTTC.

This chain joins TRBV5-6 and TRBJ1-2; no definite D call. Trimming removed 4 bases at V and 0 bases at J, with 13 bases between. CDR3 size: 15 residues. Germline V gene data show CDR1 as SGHDT and CDR2 as YYEEEE. CDR3 sequence reads: CASSETGSANYGYTF. Written as DNA, the CDR3 is TGTGCCAGCAGCGAGACCGGAAGCGCTAACTATGGCTACACCTTC.

The chain carries TRBV11-3 and TRBJ2-2; TRBD1 matches at 9 bases. The CDR3 runs to 15 residues. Germline assignment: CDR1 SGHNT and CDR2 YENEEA. V lost 6 bases and J lost 3; bases outside the gene matches: 5. The CDR3 here is CASSARDRDTGELFF. In nucleotides, the CDR3 is TGTGCCAGCAGTGCGCGGGACAGGGACACCGGGGAGCTGTTTTTT.

V usage is TRBV12-5 and J usage is TRBJ1-5; 8 nucleotides align to TRBD1. This CDR3 comprises 15 residues. Germline V lookup: CDR1 LGHNT, CDR2 FRNRAP. Unmatched junction bases numbered 7, after V lost 6 bases and J lost 3 bases. The CDR3 DNA sequence: TGTGCTAGTGGACCTCAGGGGGCTCTCAATCAGCCCCAGCATTTT. It yields the protein CASGPQGALNQPQHF.

This clone was seen only a few times. The rearrangement uses TRBV19 and TRBJ2-5; D unclear. The CDR3 extends over 11 amino acids. The V gene's germline CDR1 is LNHDA and CDR2 SQIVND (reference sequence). Trimming removed 6 bases at V and 2 bases at J, with 4 bases between. CDR3 region: CASSRQETQYF. The CDR3 DNA follows: TGTGCCAGTAGCCGGCAAGAGACCCAGTACTTC.

V usage is TRBV6-1 and J usage is TRBJ2-3; 11 bases line up with TRBD2. The V and J ends lost 3 bases and 3 bases, in that order; junction bases with no gene match: 11. Germline-derived CDR1 and CDR2 are MNHNS and SASEGT. The CDR3 length is 18 residues. CDR3 protein: CASSDLPTLAGGTDTQYF. The CDR3 DNA is TGTGCCAGCAGTGACCTACCCACGCTAGCGGGGGGTACAGATACGCAGTATTTT.

This sequence joins TRBV7-9 and TRBJ2-5; the D is unclear. With 3 bases removed from V and 0 bases from J, the gap between germline ends came to 8 bases. Looked up from germline, CDR1 is SEHNR and CDR2 is FQNEAQ (reference sequence). This CDR3 comprises 14 residues. The DNA of the CDR3 is TGTGCCAGCAGCTTTGGAGCGTACCAAGAGACCCAGTACTTC. Protein product: CASSFGAYQETQYF.

V usage is TRBV6-5 and J usage is TRBJ1-3; possibly TRBD1 for D (5 bases). Germline loops: CDR1 MNHEY, CDR2 SVGAGI. CDR3 size: 14 residues. V was trimmed by 7 bases and J by 0 bases, leaving 10 bases between them. The CDR3: CASNDRASGNTIYF. CDR3 DNA sequence: TGTGCCAGCAATGACAGAGCCTCTGGAAACACCATATATTTT.

The chain links TRBV12-5 to TRBJ2-5; 7 bases map to TRBD2. J was trimmed by 2 bases and V by 8 bases; bases with no gene match: 5. CDR1 and CDR2 (germline): LGHNT, FRNRAP. The CDR3 spans 13 residues. The CDR3 spells CASYPGGQETQYF. CDR3 in DNA: TGTGCTAGTTACCCGGGGGGACAAGAGACCCAGTACTTC.

This chain links TRBV4-2 with TRBJ1-3, with 9 nucleotides matching TRBD1. Germline V CDR1 and CDR2: LGHNA, YNFKEQ. CDR3 length: 17 amino acids. V shed 0 bases and J 4 bases; nucleotides not matched to a gene: 7. The CDR3 spells CASSQEPGQGSGNTIYF. CDR3 in DNA: TGTGCCAGCAGCCAAGAACCGGGACAGGGATCCGGAAACACCATATATTTT.

Only a few counts were recorded for this clone. CDR3: CASSLMASQETQYF. The CDR3 nucleotides read TGTGCCAGCAGCTTAATGGCCAGCCAAGAGACCCAGTACTTC. The chain recombines TRBV7-2 with TRBJ2-5; the D is unclear. The ends were cut back, 2 bases at V and 1 base at J, with 8 bases in the middle. The CDR3 sequence is 14 residues long. The germline V gene encodes CDR1 SGHTA and CDR2 FQGNSA.

This clone was counted only a few times. The chain uses TRBV2 and TRBJ1-5; D remains unclear. The CDR3 length is 13 residues. The V gene lost 3 bases and the J gene lost 7 bases, with 10 bases spanning the gap. Germline V gene sequence: CDR1 SNHLY, CDR2 FYNNEI. CDR3 protein: CASSEAAPQPQHF. CDR3 in DNA: TGTGCCAGCAGTGAGGCAGCGCCCCAGCCCCAGCATTTT.

This rearrangement joins TRBV5-1 to TRBJ2-3; TRBD1 aligns across 7 bases. Germline trimming cut 0 bases from V and 5 bases from J; bases unmatched to any gene: 6. The CDR3 totals 15 residues. The germline V gene has CDR1 SGHRS and CDR2 YFSETQ. CDR3 loop: CASSLGGRQGDTQYF. DNA of the CDR3: TGCGCCAGCAGCTTGGGGGGCCGACAGGGAGATACGCAGTATTTT.

This clone was seen a handful of times. This chain connects TRBV7-2 to TRBJ1-3; 9 bases line up with TRBD1. V trimming: 1 base; J trimming: 4 bases; junction bases outside the gene matches: 8. The germline V gene has CDR1 SGHTA and CDR2 FQGNSA. CDR3 length: 17 residues. The CDR3 DNA reads as TGTGCCAGCAGCTTAGAGACAGGGGGGTTGGTAGGAAACACCATATATTTT. Protein sequence: CASSLETGGLVGNTIYF.

The V call is TRBV27, the J call TRBJ2-3; 9 bases align to TRBD1. CDR1 is MNHEY and CDR2 is SMNVEV in the germline V gene (reference sequence). Trimming cost V 8 bases and J 5 bases; bases outside gene matches: 8. The CDR3 length is 14 residues. In DNA, the CDR3 is TGTGCCAGCCGCCCAGGACAGGGGATAGATACGCAGTATTTT. Amino acid sequence: CASRPGQGIDTQYF.

The chain joins TRBV5-1 to TRBJ2-3; TRBD2 matches at 11 bases. CDR1 is SGHRS and CDR2 is YFSETQ in the germline V gene. The CDR3 covers 18 residues. J gave up 0 bases and V 2 bases, and 8 bases lay outside the gene matches. CDR3 sequence (DNA): TGCGCCAGCAGCTTCGGACTAGCGGGTGAAACTAGCACAGATACGCAGTATTTT. As protein: CASSFGLAGETSTDTQYF. The full variable domain, completed using reference TRBV5-1 and TRBJ2-3, is KAGVTQTPRYLIKTRGQQVTLSCSPISGHRSVSWYQQTPGQGLQFLFEYFSETQRNKGNFPGRFSGRQFSNSRSEMNVSTLELGDSALYLCASSFGLAGETSTDTQYFGPGTRLTVL.

There are a few counts of this clone. The chain recombines TRBV7-8 with TRBJ2-2; TRBD1 agrees at 8 bases. The CDR3 extends over 16 amino acids. The V and J ends lost 5 bases and 3 bases, in that order; junction bases with no gene match: 8. Germline V CDR1 and CDR2: SGHVS, FQNEAQ. The CDR3 bases are TGTGCCAGCAGCCCACGGACAGGGACCGACACCGGGGAGCTGTTTTTT. Residues: CASSPRTGTDTGELFF. Supplemented by reference TRBV7-8 and TRBJ2-2, the full variable domain reads GAGVSQSPRYKVAKRGQDVALRCDPISGHVSLFWYQQALGQGPEFLTYFQNEAQLDKSGLPSDRFFAERPEGSVSTLKIQRTQQEDSAVYLCASSPRTGTDTGELFFGEGSRLTVL.

The V gene is TRBV7-8, the J gene TRBJ2-1; 8 nucleotides line up with TRBD2. Germline CDR1 is SGHVS and CDR2 is FQNEAQ. V lost 4 bases to trimming and J lost 7 bases; unmatched junction nucleotides: 6. The CDR3 extends over 14 amino acids. CDR3 nucleotide sequence: TGTGCCAGCAGCTCGTTACGGGGGGGAAATGAGCAGTTCTTC. Translated, it gives CASSSLRGGNEQFF.

The V and J genes are TRBV5-1 and TRBJ2-3; 11 bases line up with TRBD1. With V trimmed by 3 bases and J by 5 bases, 8 bases remained unmatched. The CDR3 spans 16 residues. The V gene's germline CDR1 is SGHRS and CDR2 YFSETQ. In nucleotides, the CDR3 is TGCGCCAGCAGCTCTACTCCGGGACAGGGGGGAGATACGCAGTATTTT. As protein: CASSSTPGQGGDTQYF.

The rearrangement joins TRBV9 to TRBJ1-6; unclear D gene. CDR3 length: 14 residues. V was trimmed by 0 bases and J by 5 bases, leaving 6 bases between them. The germline CDR1 and CDR2 sequences are SGDLS and YYNGEE. The chain's CDR3 is CASSVAVHNSPLHF. The CDR3 region has the DNA TGTGCCAGCAGCGTAGCGGTGCATAATTCACCCCTCCACTTT.